The next 11 T cell receptor beta chains were all read from a single sample in a study of cytomegalovirus exposure and HLA in healthy donors. Vbeta (60) and Jbeta (13) primers were used in the PCR. Sequencing was performed with immunoSEQ multiplex PCR; in TCRdb, only in-frame clones are kept and a portion is missing. The sample carries 100,000 to 140,000 clones, 76% recorded once. Sample: PBMCs. All receptors derive from a man aged 18 to 29 in good health and CMV-seronegative.

The rearrangement uses TRBV7-8 and TRBJ2-7, with TRBD1 identical over 8 bases. The CDR3 runs 17 residues. The germline CDR1 and CDR2 sequences are SGHVS and FQNEAQ. Unmatched junction bases numbered 14, after V lost 5 bases and J lost 2 bases. The CDR3 loop reads CASSLRQTGAKTYEQYF. DNA for the CDR3: TGTGCCAGCAGCCTACGCCAGACAGGGGCGAAGACCTACGAGCAGTACTTC.

With respect to this clone: Compared with germline, one end of the junction differs, possibly owing to a read error. The chain links TRBV4-3 to TRBJ1-2; D gene uncertain. The CDR3 totals 15 residues. Germline values: CDR1 LGHNA, CDR2 YSLEER. The CDR3 coding sequence is TGCGCCAGCAGCCAAGGATCCATCCCCGGGTATGGCTACCCCTTC. It translates to CASSQGSIPGYGYPF.

The chain links TRBV11-1 to TRBJ2-5; 8 bases align to TRBD2. The V and J ends lost 0 bases and 3 bases, in that order; junction bases with no gene match: 6. Germline values: CDR1 SGHAT, CDR2 FQDESV (reference sequence). The CDR3 covers 16 residues. The CDR3 sequence is CASSLAFTAGEETQYF. As DNA, the CDR3 is TGTGCCAGCAGCTTAGCGTTTACAGCGGGGGAAGAGACCCAGTACTTC.

This chain joins TRBV19 and TRBJ2-2; TRBD2 aligns across 8 bases. CDR1 and CDR2 (germline): LNHDA, SQIVND (reference sequence). Trimming took 5 bases from V and 3 from J; bases not matched to a gene: 2. CDR3 length equals 14 residues. CDR3 bases: TGTGCCAGTAGTTCGGGGGGGGACACCGGGGAGCTGTTTTTT. It codes for CASSSGGDTGELFF. Together with reference TRBV19 and TRBJ2-2, the CDR3 gives the full variable domain: DGGITQSPKYLFRKEGQNVTLSCEQNLNHDAMYWYRQDPGQGLRLIYYSQIVNDFQKGDIAEGYSVSREKKESFPLTVTSAQKNPTAFYLCASSSGGDTGELFFGEGSRLTVL.

This chain uses TRBV4-3 with TRBJ2-2; 13 bases are a match to TRBD2. Trimming cost V 10 bases and J 2 bases; bases outside gene matches: 7. The CDR3 extends over 16 amino acids. CDR1 is LGHNA and CDR2 is YSLEER in the germline V gene. The CDR3 loop is CATPGLAGPNTGELFF. CDR3 DNA: TGCGCCACACCGGGACTAGCGGGGCCAAACACCGGGGAGCTGTTTTTT.

This sequence joins TRBV9 and TRBJ2-1, with TRBD2 identical over 9 bases. With V trimmed by 2 bases and J by 6 bases, 9 bases remained unmatched. The germline CDR1 and CDR2 sequences are SGDLS and YYNGEE. CDR3 size: 16 residues. The CDR3: CASSVTASGGLNEQFF. In DNA, the CDR3 is TGTGCCAGCAGCGTTACAGCGAGCGGGGGGCTCAATGAGCAGTTCTTC.

The V call is TRBV29-1, the J call TRBJ2-2; D might be TRBD2 (6 bases). This CDR3 comprises 17 residues. The germline V gene encodes CDR1 SQVTM and CDR2 ANQGSEA. The germline V and J ends were trimmed by 6 bases and 0 bases, with 20 bases remaining between them. Here the CDR3 DNA reads TGCAGCGTCTCGAACGGAGTCTGGAGGGCGAACACCGGGGAGCTGTTTTTT. This codes for CSVSNGVWRANTGELFF.

The rearrangement uses TRBV5-1 and TRBJ1-3; 7 nucleotides match TRBD1. The trim removed 4 bases at V and 1 base at J, leaving 8 bases unmatched. This CDR3 spans 16 amino acids. CDR1 is SGHRS and CDR2 is YFSETQ in the germline V gene. The CDR3 sequence is CASSEGQQWSGNTIYF. CDR3 nucleotides: TGCGCCAGCAGCGAGGGACAGCAGTGGTCTGGAAACACCATATATTTT.

The J gene is TRBJ2-2, the V gene TRBV9, with D possibly TRBD1 on 6 matching bases. Trimming stripped 4 bases from V and 5 bases from J, with 12 bases between. In germline, CDR1 is SGDLS, CDR2 YYNGEE. The CDR3 consists of 14 residues. The chain's CDR3 is CASSLGALTGELFF. CDR3 in DNA: TGTGCCAGCAGCCTGGGGGCGTTGACCGGGGAGCTGTTTTTT.

This clone was observed a handful of times. This chain connects TRBV19 to TRBJ1-4, with TRBD1 identical over 7 bases. The CDR3 has 15 amino acids. V shed 5 bases, J shed 2 bases, and the junction held 5 bases outside the gene matches. Germline lookup yields CDR1 LNHDA and CDR2 SQIVND (reference sequence). The CDR3 is CASSLPGQTNEKLFF. CDR3 nucleotide sequence: TGTGCCAGTAGTTTGCCGGGACAGACTAATGAAAAACTGTTTTTT.

On this clone itself: At one end, the junction sequence differs from germline, possibly due to a read error. Different DNA sequences within this sample yield the same CDR3. This chain uses TRBV6-6 with TRBJ1-1, with D tentatively TRBD1 (6 bases). CDR1 and CDR2 (germline): MNHNY, SVGAGI (reference sequence). CDR3 length equals 16 residues. The CDR3 reads CASSHPRTDKNTEAFF. DNA for the CDR3: TGTGCCAGCAGCCACCCCCGGACAGATAAGAACACTGAAGCCTTCTTT.